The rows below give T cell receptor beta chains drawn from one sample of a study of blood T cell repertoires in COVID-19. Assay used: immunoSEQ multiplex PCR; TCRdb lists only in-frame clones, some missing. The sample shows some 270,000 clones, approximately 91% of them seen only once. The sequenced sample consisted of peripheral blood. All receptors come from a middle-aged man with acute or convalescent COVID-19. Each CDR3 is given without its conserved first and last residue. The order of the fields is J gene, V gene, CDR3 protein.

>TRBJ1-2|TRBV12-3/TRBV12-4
ASANSGQGAYT
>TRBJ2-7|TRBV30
AWSAPTRSLYEQY
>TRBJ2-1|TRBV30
ALPRGSSYNEQF
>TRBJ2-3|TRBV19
ASGQGWADTQY
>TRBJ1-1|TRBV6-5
ASIKPEGTEAF
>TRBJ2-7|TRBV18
ASSPTGISSYEQY
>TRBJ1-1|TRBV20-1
SALGQVEAF
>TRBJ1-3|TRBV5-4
ASSPDRVGNTIY
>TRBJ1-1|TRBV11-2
ASSLSGPSEAF
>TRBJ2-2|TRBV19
ASSLLAGNTGELF
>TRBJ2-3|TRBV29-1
SVERGGAPDTQY
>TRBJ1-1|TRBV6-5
ASGHRGELTEAF
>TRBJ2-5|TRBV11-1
ASNLDRFQETQY
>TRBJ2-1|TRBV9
ASSPKSSYNEQF
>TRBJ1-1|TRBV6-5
ASSRLKRPRGEAF
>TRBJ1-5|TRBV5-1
ASSLVGGDVNQPQH
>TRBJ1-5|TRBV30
AWSARGQGNAQPQH
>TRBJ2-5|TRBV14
ASSQVGGETQY
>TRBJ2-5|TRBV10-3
AISRTGGGETQY
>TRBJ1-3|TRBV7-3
ASSLLGQGGGNTIY
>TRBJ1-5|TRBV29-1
SVSGTGVGQPQH
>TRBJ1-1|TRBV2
ASSPEDRGTEAF
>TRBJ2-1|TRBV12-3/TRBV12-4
ASSTGNEQF
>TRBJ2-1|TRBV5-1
ASRRDGDNEQF
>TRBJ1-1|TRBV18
ASGRDRANTEAF
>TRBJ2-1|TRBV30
AWSRIGPKTYNEQF
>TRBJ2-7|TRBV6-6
ASSYSITGGKYEQY
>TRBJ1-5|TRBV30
AWEQGEGQPQH
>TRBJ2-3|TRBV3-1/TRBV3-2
ASGHRGRGGTDTQY
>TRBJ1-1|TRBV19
ASSPSVGQGLLDTEAF
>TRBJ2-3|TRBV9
ASSVAPLAGGTDTQY
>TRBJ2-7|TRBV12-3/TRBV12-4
ASSLAGREQY
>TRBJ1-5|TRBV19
ASSLGTGGIQPQH